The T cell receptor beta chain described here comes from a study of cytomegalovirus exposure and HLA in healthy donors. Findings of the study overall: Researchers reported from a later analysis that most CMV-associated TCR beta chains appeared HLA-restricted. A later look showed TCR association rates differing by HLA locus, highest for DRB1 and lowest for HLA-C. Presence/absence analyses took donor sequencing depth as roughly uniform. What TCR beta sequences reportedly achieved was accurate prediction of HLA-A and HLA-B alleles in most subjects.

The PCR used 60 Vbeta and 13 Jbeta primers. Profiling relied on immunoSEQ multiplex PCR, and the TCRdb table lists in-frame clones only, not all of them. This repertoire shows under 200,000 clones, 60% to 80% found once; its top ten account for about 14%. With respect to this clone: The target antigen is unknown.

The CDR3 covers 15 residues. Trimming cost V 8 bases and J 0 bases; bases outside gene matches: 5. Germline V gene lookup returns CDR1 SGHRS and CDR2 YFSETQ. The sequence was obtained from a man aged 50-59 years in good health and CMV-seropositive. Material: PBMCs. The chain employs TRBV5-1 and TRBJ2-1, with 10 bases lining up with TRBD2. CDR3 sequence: CASDKRGGSYNEQFF. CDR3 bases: TGCGCCAGTGACAAGCGGGGGGGCTCCTACAATGAGCAGTTCTTC.